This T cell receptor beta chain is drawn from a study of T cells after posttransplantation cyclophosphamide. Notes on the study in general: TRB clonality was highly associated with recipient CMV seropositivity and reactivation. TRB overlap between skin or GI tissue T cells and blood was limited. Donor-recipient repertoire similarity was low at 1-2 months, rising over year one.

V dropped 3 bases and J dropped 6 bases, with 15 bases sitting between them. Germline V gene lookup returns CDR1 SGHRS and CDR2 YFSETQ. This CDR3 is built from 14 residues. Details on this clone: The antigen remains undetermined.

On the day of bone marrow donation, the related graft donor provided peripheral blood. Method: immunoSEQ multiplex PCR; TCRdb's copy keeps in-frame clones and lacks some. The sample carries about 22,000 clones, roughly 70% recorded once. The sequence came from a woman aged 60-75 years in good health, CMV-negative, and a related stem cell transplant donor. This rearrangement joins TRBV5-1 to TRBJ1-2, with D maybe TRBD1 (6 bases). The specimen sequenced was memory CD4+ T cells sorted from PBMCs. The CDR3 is CASSWGETGNGYTF. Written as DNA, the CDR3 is TGCGCCAGCAGCTGGGGAGAAACAGGGAATGGCTACACCTTC.